The rows below give T cell receptor beta chains drawn from one sample of a study of PD-1 blockade in classical Hodgkin lymphoma. Assay used: immunoSEQ multiplex PCR; TCRdb lists only in-frame clones, some missing. The data show just under 6,500 clones, with approximately 89% seen just once and approximately 1.4% held by the top ten. This specimen consisted of CD4+ T cells from blood, obtained before the fourth cycle of nivolumab. These receptors all stem from a human donor with classical Hodgkin lymphoma. Both conserved end residues are part of each CDR3. D genes are given only for firm matches. Clone size is given for some rows only: seen once, a few or many times, or a class if the clone is expanded.

>TRBJ1-1|TRBV30|TRBD1|14|-
TGTGCATTCCTCAGGGACAGTCTGAACACTGAAGCTTTCTTT
CAFLRDSLNTEAFF
>TRBJ2-7|TRBV30|-|12|few
TGTGCCTGGAGTGTACTTTGGGACGAGCAGTACTTC
CAWSVLWDEQYF
>TRBJ2-7|TRBV18|-|12|-
TGTGCCAGCTCACCGGGGGGTTACGAGCAGTACTTC
CASSPGGYEQYF
>TRBJ1-1|TRBV7-9|-|14|-
TGTGCCAGCAGCTTAGGGACACAGAACACTGAAGCTTTCTTT
CASSLGTQNTEAFF
>TRBJ2-1|TRBV11-2|TRBD2|15|-
TGTGCCAGCAGCTTAGGGGGTTCGGGAGGCAATGAGCAGTTCTTC
CASSLGGSGGNEQFF
>TRBJ1-3|TRBV19|-|18|-
TGTGCCAGTAGTCTACCCTCTCACGGTTCGGGATCTGGAAACACCATATATTTT
CASSLPSHGSGSGNTIYF
>TRBJ1-2|TRBV18|-|12|-
TGTGCCAGCTCACCAGGGAACGGTGGCTACACCTTC
CASSPGNGGYTF
>TRBJ2-2|TRBV7-8|TRBD2|16|-
TGTGCCAGCAGCTGGCCTAGCGGGAGCATCTCCGGGGAGCTGTTTTTT
CASSWPSGSISGELFF
>TRBJ1-2|TRBV5-1|-|15|once
TGCGCCAGCAGCTTAACGCAACCCTGGGTACGAGGCTACACCTTC
CASSLTQPWVRGYTF
>TRBJ2-3|TRBV7-3|-|14|-
TGTGCCAGCAGCTTATATCTAAGCACAGATACGCAGTATTTT
CASSLYLSTDTQYF
>TRBJ2-2|TRBV7-2|-|16|-
TGTGCCAGCAGCTACGACATCCCACCGAACACCGGGGAGCTGTTTTTT
CASSYDIPPNTGELFF